Below, 13 T cell receptor beta chains from the same sample are listed, as sequenced in a study of brain metastases from non-small cell lung cancer. Assay: immunoSEQ multiplex PCR; the TCRdb copy retains only in-frame clones and omits some. This sample has more than 7,500 clones, with around four fifths found just once. What was sequenced was primary lung tumor tissue. These receptors were obtained from a donor at least 40 years old with non-small cell lung cancer.

The chain is built from TRBV12-3 or TRBV12-4 and TRBJ2-1; possibly TRBD1 for D (6 bases). CDR3 length: 11 amino acids. V lost 4 bases, J lost 9 bases, and 7 bases lay in between. The CDR3 bases are TGTGCCAGCAGTTACAGGGCTGAGCAGTTCTTC. It yields the protein CASSYRAEQFF.

In DNA, the CDR3 is TGTGCCAGTTACGGTGGGGGGGCAAACACAGATACGCAGTATTTT. It specifies CASYGGGANTDTQYF. The chain links TRBV28 to TRBJ2-3, with D possibly being TRBD2 (7 bases). The CDR3 is made up of 15 amino acids. V lost 9 bases, J lost 2 bases, and 18 bases lay in between. Germline-derived CDR1 and CDR2 are MDHEN and SYDVKM.

This chain joins TRBV7-9 and TRBJ2-5, with 9 bases lining up with TRBD2. Germline assignment: CDR1 SEHNR and CDR2 FQNEAQ (reference sequence). The CDR3 contains 15 residues. Trimming took 5 bases from V and 2 from J; bases not matched to a gene: 6. The CDR3, as DNA: TGTGCCAGCAGCATTTTAGCGGGGGCTCAAGAGACCCAGTACTTC. Amino acid sequence: CASSILAGAQETQYF. Together with reference TRBV7-9 and TRBJ2-5, the CDR3 gives the full variable domain: DTGVSQNPRHKITKRGQNVTFRCDPISEHNRLYWYRQTLGQGPEFLTYFQNEAQLEKSRLLSDRFSAERPKGSFSTLEIQRTEQGDSAMYLCASSILAGAQETQYFGPGTRLLVL.

The V and J genes are TRBV15 and TRBJ1-1; D is uncertain. Germline-derived CDR1 and CDR2 are LNHNV and YYDKDF (reference sequence). The ends were cut back, 5 bases at V and 4 bases at J, with 11 bases in the middle. This CDR3 is built from 13 residues. The CDR3 loop is CATSAEPTTEAFF. The CDR3 region has the DNA TGTGCCACCAGCGCGGAGCCTACCACTGAAGCTTTCTTT. Based on the CDR3 plus reference TRBV15 and TRBJ1-1, the full variable domain is DAMVIQNPRYQVTQFGKPVTLSCSQTLNHNVMYWYQQKSSQAPKLLFHYYDKDFNNEADTPDNFQSRRPNTSFCFLDIRSPGLGDTAMYLCATSAEPTTEAFFGQGTRLTVV.

This chain joins TRBV7-9 and TRBJ1-6, with no clear D. Looked up from germline, CDR1 is SEHNR and CDR2 is FQNEAQ (reference sequence). The CDR3 is 16 residues long. V lost 6 bases and J lost 10, with 22 bases in between. The CDR3 coding sequence is TGTGCCAGCAGTTCATCGGAGGGCGCCTACGGATCACCCCTCCACTTT. This translates into CASSSSEGAYGSPLHF.

As regards this clone: This may be a read error: a much more frequent sequence differs by one nucleotide. Additional DNA sequences in this sample encode the identical CDR3. The chain couples TRBV5-6 to TRBJ2-5; 9 nucleotides agree with TRBD2. The V segment lost 2 bases and the J segment 5 bases; nucleotides outside the gene matches: 7. In germline, CDR1 is SGHDT, CDR2 YYEEEE. The CDR3 sequence is 15 residues long. CDR3 region: CASSLGGGAVETQYF. CDR3 nucleotide sequence: TGTGCCAGCAGCTTAGGCGGGGGGGCGGTTGAGACCCAGTACTTC. The entire variable domain, with the rest obtained from reference TRBV5-6 and TRBJ2-5, is as follows: DAGVTQSPTHLIKTRGQQVTLRCSPKSGHDTVSWYQQALGQGPQFIFQYYEEEERQRGNFPDRFSGHQFPNYSSELNVNALLLGDSALYLCASSLGGGAVETQYFGPGTRLLVL.

This chain uses TRBV2 with TRBJ1-1, with no clear D. Trimming took 7 bases from V and 1 from J, leaving 4 bases between them. The CDR3 runs 11 residues. The V gene's germline CDR1 is SNHLY and CDR2 FYNNEI. CDR3 in amino acids: CASMQNTEAFF. The CDR3 region has the DNA TGTGCCAGCATGCAGAACACTGAAGCTTTCTTT. Supplemented by reference TRBV2 and TRBJ1-1, the full variable domain reads EPEVTQTPSHQVTQMGQEVILRCVPISNHLYFYWYRQILGQKVEFLVSFYNNEISEKSEIFDDQFSVERPDGSNFTLKIRSTKLEDSAMYFCASMQNTEAFFGQGTRLTVV.

This clone has only one observation. CDR3 sequence: CASTPGHGTDEQYF. The CDR3 nucleotides are TGTGCCAGCACCCCGGGACATGGGACGGACGAGCAGTACTTC. The genes are TRBV11-1 and TRBJ2-7; perhaps TRBD1 as D (6 bases). There are 14 residues in the CDR3. Germline V gives CDR1 SGHAT, CDR2 FQDESV (reference sequence). The V end was cut by 7 bases, the J end by 5 bases, with 18 bases between.

On this clone itself: Sequence at one end of the junction differs from germline and may be a read error. The chain recombines TRBV3-1 (or the pseudogene TRBV3-2) with TRBJ1-2; D is undetermined. This CDR3 is 12 amino acids long. The germline gives CDR1 LGHDT, CDR2 YNNKEL (reference sequence). The CDR3 bases are TGTGCCAGCAGCCAAGATCTCGCGGGTTACATCTTC. Translated: CASSQDLAGYIF.

The chain uses TRBV30 and TRBJ1-4; D gene ambiguous. This CDR3 contains 12 residues. The V end lost 3 bases, the J end lost 4 bases, and 6 bases lay between the germline ends. Germline V lookup: CDR1 GTSNPN, CDR2 SVGIG (reference sequence). CDR3 protein: CAWSQDNEKLFF. The CDR3, as DNA: TGTGCCTGGAGCCAGGATAATGAAAAACTGTTTTTT.

This clone has just one count. This chain joins TRBV19 and TRBJ2-7, with 11 bases matching TRBD1. The ends lost 1 base at V and 2 bases at J; junction bases unmatched: 7. CDR1 and CDR2 from the germline V gene are LNHDA and SQIVND (reference sequence). The CDR3 sequence is 17 residues long. The CDR3 sequence: CASSIVPPGQGAYEQYF. DNA of the CDR3: TGTGCCAGTAGTATAGTGCCGCCGGGACAGGGGGCCTACGAGCAGTACTTC.

The gene calls are TRBV28 and TRBJ1-4, with 7 bases aligning to TRBD1. CDR3 length: 14 amino acids. Losses at the gene ends were 10 bases for V and 6 bases for J; bases not matched to a gene: 11. Germline-derived CDR1 and CDR2 are MDHEN and SYDVKM. CDR3 in amino acids: CATIGRTGDEKLFF. In DNA form, the CDR3 reads TGTGCCACCATCGGTAGGACAGGCGATGAAAAACTGTTTTTT. Full variable domain (outside the CDR3, taken from reference TRBV28 and TRBJ1-4): DVKVTQSSRYLVKRTGEKVFLECVQDMDHENMFWYRQDPGLGLRLIYFSYDVKMKEKGDIPEGYSVSREKKERFSLILESASTNQTSMYLCATIGRTGDEKLFFGSGTQLSVL.

The rearrangement links TRBV28 to TRBJ2-5; D remains ambiguous. Looked up from germline, CDR1 is MDHEN and CDR2 is SYDVKM. This CDR3 is built from 13 residues. The V gene lost 8 bases and the J gene lost 3 bases, with 13 bases spanning the gap. Here the CDR3 DNA reads TGTGCCAGCCATTCGGAAACCAAAGAGACCCAGTACTTC. Its protein is CASHSETKETQYF.